This record looks at one TCR beta chain sequence and its context. The antigen is undetermined. It was with 60 Vbeta and 13 Jbeta primers that the PCR ran. The data were produced by immunoSEQ multiplex PCR, yet TCRdb's version contains in-frame clones alone and is incomplete. This sample has some 90,000 clones, with approximately 83% found just once. Deletions cut 1 base from V and 8 bases from J, with 12 bases between. The CDR3 contains 13 residues. Germline CDR1 and CDR2: SGHDT and YYEEEE. The data belong to a study of cytomegalovirus exposure and HLA in healthy donors. Findings of the study overall: Both high specificity and high sensitivity reportedly marked the classifier's diagnosis of cytomegalovirus status. A later analysis found that most CMV-associated TCR beta chains appeared HLA-restricted. Exclusion applied to some V segments, including TRBV6-2 and TRBV6-3, as they were indistinguishable.

Sample: PBMCs. This chain links TRBV5-6 with TRBJ1-1; tentatively, D is TRBD1 (6 bases). The sequence was collected from a man in his forties or fifties in good health and CMV-seronegative. CDR3 sequence (DNA): TGTGCCAGCAGCTTGCGCGCAGGGGTAGAAGCTTTCTTT. Translation: CASSLRAGVEAFF.